The sample holds a few counts of the clone carrying this T cell receptor (beta chain). As yet, its antigen is unknown. Germline values: CDR1 SNHLY, CDR2 FYNNEI. The CDR3 has 15 residues. The V end lost 3 bases, the J end lost 2 bases, and 11 bases lay between the germline ends. The data are from a study of T cell repertoires in cytomegalovirus infection. Study-level information: From public TCR beta signatures came an indication of both CMV infection and matching HLA type. Study-level points and caveats: HLA-C-restricted TCR beta clonotypes specific for CMV led the ex vivo response. Cumulative frequency (of public TCR beta family members) identified carriers of CMV plus the relevant HLA.

TCRdb re-derived calls from the reads in MiXCR, one entry per CDR3 protein. The data hold 150,000 to 180,000 distinct CDR3 sequences, with 23% observed a single time. This receptor was taken from a human donor in good health (CMV status not recorded). Some clones in this sample may be carry-over from other donors' samples. Material for sequencing was PBMCs. The chain combines TRBV2 with TRBJ1-3; D not certain. CDR3 amino acids: CASSDQTIPGNTIYF. CDR3 bases: TGTGCCAGCAGTGACCAGACTATCCCTGGAAACACCATATATTTT.